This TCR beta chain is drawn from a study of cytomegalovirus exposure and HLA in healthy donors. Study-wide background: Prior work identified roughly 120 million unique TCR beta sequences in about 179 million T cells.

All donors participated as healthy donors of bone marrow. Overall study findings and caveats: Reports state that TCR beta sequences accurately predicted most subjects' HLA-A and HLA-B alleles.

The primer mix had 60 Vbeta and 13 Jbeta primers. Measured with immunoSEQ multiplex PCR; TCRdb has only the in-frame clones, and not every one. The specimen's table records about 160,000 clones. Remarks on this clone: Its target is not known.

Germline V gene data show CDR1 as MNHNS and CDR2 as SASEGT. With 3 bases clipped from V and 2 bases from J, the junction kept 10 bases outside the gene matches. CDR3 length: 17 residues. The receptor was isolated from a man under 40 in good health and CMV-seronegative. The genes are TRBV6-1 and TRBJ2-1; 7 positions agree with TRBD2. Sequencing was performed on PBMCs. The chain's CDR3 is CASSDLWVGRAYNEQFF. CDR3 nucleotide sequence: TGTGCCAGCAGTGACTTATGGGTTGGGAGGGCCTACAATGAGCAGTTCTTC.